This TCR beta chain came from a study of control samples from healthy donors and cancer patients. CDR1 and CDR2 (germline): SGHAT, FQDESV (reference sequence). The CDR3 extends over 15 amino acids. V was pared by 6 bases and J by 0 bases, with 6 bases of the junction left unmatched. In its sample, this clone was seen a few times. The data were produced by immunoSEQ multiplex PCR, yet TCRdb's version contains in-frame clones alone and is incomplete. The table has some 100,000 clones, about 90% seen once. The sequenced material came from blood. The source of this sequence is a woman aged 50 to 60 in good health. The chain is built from TRBV11-1 and TRBJ1-1, with 8 positions matching TRBD1. The CDR3 DNA reads TGTGCCAGCAGACCAGGGGGCAAGCTGAACACTGAAGCTTTCTTT. It encodes CASRPGGKLNTEAFF.